Included here is one TCR beta chain sequence, with context. What it binds is not known. These data are taken from a study of blood T cells in healthy people across ages. Regarding the study as a whole: The long-lived group displayed more naive CD4+ cells, plus higher diversity, than the aged donors did. Diversity figures based on one million T cells were deemed too low. Older age went with lower TCR beta diversity per million T cells, in a roughly linear way.

A J-beta primer mix and a sample-barcoded 5' primer were used in a second PCR of about 7 to 12 cycles. All samples yielded 3 million or more CDR3-containing paired-end reads. TCRdb analysed the 5' RACE reads with MiXCR anew, one entry per CDR3 protein. The sample holds about 2 million distinct CDR3 sequences, about 49% seen once. CDR3 length: 12 residues. The ends were cut back, 5 bases at V and 7 bases at J, with 8 bases in the middle. Germline values: CDR1 SEHNR, CDR2 FQNEAQ (reference sequence). The source material was blood. The rearrangement uses TRBV7-9 and TRBJ1-4; D is unclear. This receptor was identified in a woman aged 40 to 50 in good health. The CDR3 DNA is TGTGCCAGCAGCCTTTGGACTGAAAAACTGTTTTTT. Residues: CASSLWTEKLFF.